These 21 T cell receptor beta chains were sequenced from one sample in a study of blood T cells in healthy people across ages. Primers used in a second PCR of roughly 6 to 11 cycles were a sample-barcoded 5' primer and a J-beta primer mix. TCRdb ran MiXCR on the 5' RACE reads and lists one entry per CDR3 protein. This sample has roughly 550,000 distinct CDR3 sequences; about 24% occur once, and the top ten carry 8.7%. This sample was shared with a second study, whose subject was T cells of mothers and their children.

Material: blood. The receptor source for this set is a boy aged 10-17 years in good health.

On this clonotype itself: The junction shows a germline mismatch at one end, possibly a read error. The chain is built from TRBV25-1 and TRBJ1-1; D gene uncertain. There are 12 residues in the CDR3. CDR1 MGHDK and CDR2 SYGVNS come from the germline V gene. The CDR3 reads CASSGTPTEALF. The CDR3 DNA sequence: TGTGCCAGCAGTGGCACCCCTACTGAAGCTTTATTT.

This clonotype was counted only a few times. J is TRBJ2-3 and V is TRBV9; TRBD2 matches 8 bases. The junction had 3 bases not matched to a gene; V was cut back by 0 bases and J by 0 bases. This CDR3 is built from 16 residues. In germline, CDR1 is SGDLS, CDR2 YYNGEE. CDR3: CASSVATGGSTDTQYF. The CDR3 nucleotides are TGTGCCAGCAGCGTAGCTACGGGGGGGAGCACAGATACGCAGTATTTT.

There are a few counts of this clonotype. This chain uses TRBV28 with TRBJ2-3, with D hard to call. Trimming stripped 4 bases from V and 0 bases from J, with 8 bases between. The CDR3 loop spans 14 amino acids. CDR1 is MDHEN, CDR2 SYDVKM, per germline. The CDR3 here is CASSSGPSTDTQYF. CDR3 bases: TGTGCCAGCAGTTCGGGTCCTAGCACAGATACGCAGTATTTT. The complete variable domain, with remaining parts taken from reference TRBV28 and TRBJ2-3, reads DVKVTQSSRYLVKRTGEKVFLECVQDMDHENMFWYRQDPGLGLRLIYFSYDVKMKEKGDIPEGYSVSREKKERFSLILESASTNQTSMYLCASSSGPSTDTQYFGPGTRLTVL.

J is TRBJ2-7 and V is TRBV10-3, with 7 bases matching TRBD2. This CDR3 comprises 16 residues. Trimming cost V 2 bases and J 5 bases; bases outside gene matches: 12. The germline gives CDR1 ENHRY, CDR2 SYGVKD. CDR3 sequence: CAISESGGEGGDEQYF. The CDR3 DNA is TGTGCCATCAGTGAGAGTGGAGGGGAGGGCGGCGACGAGCAGTACTTC.

This clonotype was counted once. This may be a read error, as it is one base from a much larger clone. V usage is TRBV7-9 and J usage is TRBJ2-1, with 7 bases aligning to TRBD2. This CDR3 region has 17 residues. Germline values: CDR1 SEHNR, CDR2 FQNEAQ (reference sequence). The CDR3 coding sequence is TGTGCCAGCAGCCCGGGGGGTGTCAGGAGCTCCCACAATGAGCAGTTCTTC. This translates into CASSPGGVRSSHNEQFF.

This clonotype was seen more than once but under ten times. The chain's CDR3 is CASSRESSGSYNEQFF. The DNA for the CDR3 is TGTGCCAGCAGCCGCGAGTCTAGCGGCTCCTACAATGAGCAGTTCTTC. The rearrangement links TRBV6-2 or TRBV6-3 to TRBJ2-1; the match to TRBD2 covers 7 bases. Trimming at V came to 6 bases and at J to 0 bases, leaving 8 bases not matched to a gene. This CDR3 region has 16 residues. Germline V gene lookup returns CDR1 MNHEY and CDR2 SVGEGT.

The genes are TRBV10-3 and TRBJ1-1; 7 bases are shared with TRBD1. The junction had 1 base not matched to a gene; V was cut back by 0 bases and J by 6 bases. Per the germline V gene, CDR1 is ENHRY and CDR2 is SYGVKD. The CDR3 loop spans 13 amino acids. The CDR3 here is CAISESGQPEAFF. The CDR3 bases are TGTGCCATCAGTGAGTCGGGACAGCCTGAAGCTTTCTTT.

Note on this clonotype: At one boundary the junction diverges from the germline segment, which might be a read error. The V call is TRBV11-2, the J call TRBJ1-1; D is possibly TRBD1 (6 bases). The CDR3 is 15 residues long. Germline V gene lookup returns CDR1 SGHAT and CDR2 FQNNGV. For the CDR3, the DNA is TGTGCCAGGAGCTTATGGTCAGGGGCAAGCACTGAAGCTTTCTTT. It codes for CARSLWSGASTEAFF.

The sample holds one count of this clonotype. The chain links TRBV15 to TRBJ2-5, with 7 nucleotides matching TRBD2. The CDR3 has 15 amino acids. The ends lost 2 bases at V and 5 bases at J; junction bases unmatched: 8. Germline lookup yields CDR1 LNHNV and CDR2 YYDKDF (reference sequence). The CDR3 protein is CATSRLGEGEETQYF. CDR3 coding DNA: TGTGCCACCAGCAGACTGGGGGAGGGAGAGGAGACCCAGTACTTC.

The V and J genes are TRBV28 and TRBJ1-5; a weak D match, TRBD1 (6 bases). V was pared by 1 base and J by 11 bases, with 12 bases between. The CDR3 is 13 residues long. The V gene's germline CDR1 is MDHEN and CDR2 SYDVKM. The CDR3: CASSLLQGSTQHF. The CDR3 bases are TGTGCCAGCAGTTTATTGCAGGGGTCGACCCAGCATTTT. The full variable domain, with the rest looked up from reference TRBV28 and TRBJ1-5, is DVKVTQSSRYLVKRTGEKVFLECVQDMDHENMFWYRQDPGLGLRLIYFSYDVKMKEKGDIPEGYSVSREKKERFSLILESASTNQTSMYLCASSLLQGSTQHFGDGTRLSIL.

This clonotype has more than one count but fewer than ten. The chain carries TRBV27 and TRBJ2-2; 9 nucleotides match TRBD1. Germline CDR1 MNHEY, CDR2 SMNVEV (reference sequence). The CDR3 runs 19 residues. Trimming took 6 bases from V and 2 from J; bases not matched to a gene: 16. The CDR3 here is CASSLRTTPGQGNTGELFF. For the CDR3, the DNA is TGTGCCAGCAGCCTTAGGACGACGCCGGGACAGGGAAACACCGGGGAGCTGTTTTTT.

The chain employs TRBV29-1 and TRBJ2-1; a weak D match, TRBD2 (5 bases). V lost 2 bases to trimming and J lost 0 bases, with 29 bases between them. Germline lookup yields CDR1 SQVTM and CDR2 ANQGSEA. This CDR3 has 21 amino acids. CDR3 residues: CSVERDWYVEGLSVSYNEQFF. CDR3 sequence (DNA): TGCAGCGTTGAACGTGATTGGTACGTGGAAGGACTTTCTGTCTCCTACAATGAGCAGTTCTTC.

The chain links TRBV4-1 to TRBJ2-2; no clear D gene. The CDR3 covers 14 residues. Trimming stripped 6 bases from V and 5 bases from J, with 13 bases between. Germline CDR1 MGHRA, CDR2 YSYEKL. The CDR3 is CASRQPAETGELFF. In nucleotides, the CDR3 is TGCGCCAGCAGACAACCCGCAGAGACCGGGGAGCTGTTTTTT.

With respect to this clonotype: Germline is not matched at one junction end, which may reflect a read error. This chain links TRBV7-9 with TRBJ2-7; the D gene is possibly TRBD2 (6 bases). CDR1 SEHNR and CDR2 FQNEAQ come from the germline V gene (reference sequence). This CDR3 spans 15 amino acids. CDR3 loop: CASSLDAGYSHEQYF. The CDR3 DNA reads TGTGCCAGCAGCTTAGACGCGGGATACTCCCACGAGCAGTACTTC.

This clonotype was recorded a few times. The chain employs TRBV7-9 and TRBJ2-3; D gene uncertain. CDR3 size: 15 residues. Germline CDR1 is SEHNR and CDR2 is FQNEAQ (reference sequence). V was clipped by 3 bases and J by 0 bases, with 10 bases between them. This CDR3 reads CASSFLQISTDTQYF. The CDR3 nucleotides read TGTGCCAGCAGCTTTTTACAGATTAGCACAGATACGCAGTATTTT. Full variable domain (remainder filled in from reference TRBV7-9 and TRBJ2-3): DTGVSQNPRHKITKRGQNVTFRCDPISEHNRLYWYRQTLGQGPEFLTYFQNEAQLEKSRLLSDRFSAERPKGSFSTLEIQRTEQGDSAMYLCASSFLQISTDTQYFGPGTRLTVL.

This clonotype was seen more than once but under ten times. The chain couples TRBV4-3 to TRBJ2-7; D gene unclear. The CDR3 covers 13 residues. Germline V gene lookup returns CDR1 LGHNA and CDR2 YSLEER. V lost 4 bases and J lost 4, with 11 bases in between. The CDR3 DNA is TGCGCCAGCAGCCCAAGACGAGGTTACGAGCAGTACTTC. Its protein is CASSPRRGYEQYF.

The chain links TRBV5-1 to TRBJ1-6, with D maybe TRBD1 (5 bases). Germline loops: CDR1 SGHRS, CDR2 YFSETQ. CDR3 length: 15 residues. The germline V and J ends were trimmed by 0 bases and 8 bases, with 12 bases remaining between them. The CDR3 loop reads CASSLGLPGDSPLHF. The CDR3 DNA reads TGCGCCAGCAGCTTGGGACTGCCGGGGGATTCACCCCTCCACTTT.

The V and J genes are TRBV5-1 and TRBJ1-1, with D perhaps TRBD1 (6 bases). The CDR3 length is 16 residues. V gave up 4 bases and J gave up 1 base, with 17 bases separating them. CDR1 and CDR2 from the germline V gene are SGHRS and YFSETQ. CDR3 DNA sequence: TGCGCCAGCAGCCTGGGGGACAACCGTAGGAACACTGAAGCTTTCTTT. It encodes CASSLGDNRRNTEAFF.

This chain connects TRBV10-3 to TRBJ1-1, with D perhaps matching TRBD1 (6 bases). The V and J ends lost 2 bases and 5 bases respectively, with 15 bases between them. The CDR3 consists of 15 residues. Per the germline V gene, CDR1 is ENHRY and CDR2 is SYGVKD. The DNA for the CDR3 is TGTGCCATCAGTGAGGACCCCAGGGGACGGACTGAAGCTTTCTTT. This translates into CAISEDPRGRTEAFF.

The V gene is TRBV15, the J gene TRBJ2-1; TRBD2 aligns across 7 bases. The germline gives CDR1 LNHNV, CDR2 YYDKDF (reference sequence). This CDR3 contains 12 residues. V lost 8 bases to trimming and J lost 4 bases; unmatched junction nucleotides: 2. Here the CDR3 DNA reads TGTGCCACCCTAGCGGATTACAATGAGCAGTTCTTC. This encodes CATLADYNEQFF.

This clonotype turned up a few times. The chain employs TRBV29-1 and TRBJ2-7; 12 positions match TRBD2. The length of the CDR3 is 14 residues. Germline V lookup: CDR1 SQVTM, CDR2 ANQGSEA. The J segment lost 4 bases and the V segment lost 4 bases, leaving 5 bases of the junction unmatched. In nucleotides, the CDR3 is TGCAGCGTTGGTCCGACTAGCGGGAGTTACGAGCAGTACTTC. It codes for CSVGPTSGSYEQYF.